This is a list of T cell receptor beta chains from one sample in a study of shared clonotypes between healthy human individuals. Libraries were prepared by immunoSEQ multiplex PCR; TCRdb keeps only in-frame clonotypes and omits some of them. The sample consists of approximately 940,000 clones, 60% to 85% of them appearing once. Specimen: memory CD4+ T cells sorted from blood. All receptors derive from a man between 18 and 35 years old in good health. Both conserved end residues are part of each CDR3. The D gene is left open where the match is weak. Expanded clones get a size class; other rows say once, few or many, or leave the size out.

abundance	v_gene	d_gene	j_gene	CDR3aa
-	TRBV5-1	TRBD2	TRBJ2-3	CASSLTSGADTQYF
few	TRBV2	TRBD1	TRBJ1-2	CASNRDSQSYGYTF
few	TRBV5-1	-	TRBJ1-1	CASSYGHTNTEAFF
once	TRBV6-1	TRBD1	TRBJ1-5	CASSELGTGGNQPQHF
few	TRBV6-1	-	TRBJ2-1	CASRTLLGSYNEQFF
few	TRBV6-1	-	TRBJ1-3	CASSDGNSGNTIYF
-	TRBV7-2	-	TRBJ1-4	CASSLGSAGEKLFF
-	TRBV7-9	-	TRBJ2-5	CASSLGGFQETQYF
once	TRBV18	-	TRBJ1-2	CASSPTGAGYTF
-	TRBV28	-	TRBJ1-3	CASSATTGQNTIYF
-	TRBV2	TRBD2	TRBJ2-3	CASSETPGLAGPSTDTQYF
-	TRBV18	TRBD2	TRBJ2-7	CASSPPLAGGSYEQYF
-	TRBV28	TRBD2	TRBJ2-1	CASSPEGTSGGLNEQFF
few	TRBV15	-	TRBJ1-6	CATSREEVGSSPLHF
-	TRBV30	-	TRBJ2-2	CAWGPAGELFF
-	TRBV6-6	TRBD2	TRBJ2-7	CASSYREGSSYEQYF
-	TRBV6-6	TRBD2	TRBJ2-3	CASSYSSGRADTQYF
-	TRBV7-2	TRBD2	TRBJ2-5	CASSFWTSGSRETQYF
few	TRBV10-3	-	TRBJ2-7	CAISEYRGHLDEQYF
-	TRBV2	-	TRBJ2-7	CASRFRDHSYEQYF
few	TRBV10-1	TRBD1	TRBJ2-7	CASSESGQPYEQYF
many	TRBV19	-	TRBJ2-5	CASSAAGSWETQYF
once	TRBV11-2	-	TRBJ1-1	CASSLEAGTQNTEAFF
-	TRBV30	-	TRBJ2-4	CAWSVNGGVGAKNIQYF
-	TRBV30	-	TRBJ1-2	CAWTRDINYGYTF
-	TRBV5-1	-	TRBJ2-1	CASLPRDFYNEQFF
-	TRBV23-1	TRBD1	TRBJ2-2	CASSRFRDRGQNTGELFF
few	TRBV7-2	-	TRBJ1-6	CASSFRGTGNSPLHF
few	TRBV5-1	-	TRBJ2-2	CASSFRGEGTGELFF
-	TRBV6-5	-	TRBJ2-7	CASSSVEQYF
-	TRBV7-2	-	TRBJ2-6	CASSFTGVSGANVLTF